This T cell receptor (beta chain) is from a study of blood T cell repertoires in COVID-19. Whole-study context: Sites across the United States, Italy and Spain contributed samples from acute and convalescent COVID-19. T cells, B-cell-depleted T cells, or PBMCs provided the cDNA or gDNA that served as material.

Germline assignment: CDR1 ENHRY and CDR2 SYGVKD. Trimming stripped 2 bases from V and 4 bases from J, with 6 bases between. CDR3 length equals 13 residues. Methods used by the authors: Amplification of reference gene primers provided the estimated nucleated cell counts. TCRdb keeps only in-frame clones here, not all; method: immunoSEQ multiplex PCR. V and J calls plus clone size are reproduced from that table; the DNA served to infer D and trimming. The top ten clones hold 8.5% to 12% of a sample with about 80,000 clones, roughly 82% of them seen once. The sample was peripheral blood. The rearrangement joins TRBV10-3 to TRBJ2-1; D perhaps matches TRBD1 (6 bases). The receptor comes from a man aged 55 to 70 with acute or convalescent COVID-19. The CDR3 DNA reads TGTGCCATCAGTGAGGGACAGTACAATGAGCAGTTCTTC. Protein sequence: CAISEGQYNEQFF.